These 20 T cell receptor beta chains share one sample of origin, sequenced in a study of T cell responses to AZD1222 COVID-19 vaccine. Produced via immunoSEQ multiplex PCR; TCRdb's table is partial and in-frame only. The repertoire has some 150,000 clones, 86% of them found once; the top ten carry about 5%. The source was peripheral blood, collected 28 days after the second AZD1222 dose. The receptors originated from an adult who received the AZD1222 COVID-19 vaccine.

Comment on this clone: The germline gene is not matched at one end of the junction; a read error may be the cause. J is TRBJ2-2 and V is TRBV9, with a possible D match to TRBD2 (6 bases). Looked up from germline, CDR1 is SGDLS and CDR2 is YYNGEE. There are 15 residues in the CDR3. CDR3 nucleotide sequence: TGTGCCACCAGCGTAGAAACTGGGGGGACCGGGGAGCTGTTTTTT. Its translation is CATSVETGGTGELFF.

This chain links TRBV11-2 with TRBJ2-7, with 10 bases aligning to TRBD1. This CDR3 is built from 15 residues. J gave up 4 bases and V 4 bases, and 7 bases lay outside the gene matches. CDR1 and CDR2 from the germline V gene are SGHAT and FQNNGV. This chain's CDR3 is CASSWGTGEWYEQYF. CDR3 nucleotides: TGTGCCAGCAGCTGGGGGACAGGGGAATGGTACGAGCAGTACTTC.

This clone was detected a few times. The chain employs TRBV3-1 (or the pseudogene TRBV3-2) and TRBJ1-1, with unresolved D. This CDR3 is built from 13 residues. V lost 5 bases and J lost 4, with 11 bases in between. Germline values: CDR1 LGHDT, CDR2 YNNKEL (reference sequence). This CDR3 reads CASSSGMGTEAFF. CDR3 DNA: TGTGCCAGCAGCTCCGGTATGGGCACTGAAGCTTTCTTT.

The chain recombines TRBV5-8 with TRBJ2-2; tentatively, D is TRBD1 (6 bases). Trimming stripped 4 bases from V and 0 bases from J, with 10 bases between. CDR1 SGHTS and CDR2 YDEGEE come from the germline V gene. CDR3 length equals 15 residues. The CDR3 is CASSQGLANTGELFF. CDR3 nucleotides: TGTGCCAGCAGCCAGGGGCTTGCGAACACCGGGGAGCTGTTTTTT.

The V call is TRBV28, the J call TRBJ1-6; no firm D call. The germline V gene has CDR1 MDHEN and CDR2 SYDVKM. This CDR3 has 13 residues. With 6 bases removed from V and 12 bases from J, the gap between germline ends came to 15 bases. The CDR3 protein is CASRGGLEGPLHF. The CDR3 DNA sequence: TGTGCCAGCAGGGGCGGGCTGGAAGGACCCCTCCACTTT.

The sample holds one count of this clone. V is TRBV5-6 and J is TRBJ2-4; 10 nucleotides line up with TRBD2. V trimming: 0 bases; J trimming: 7 bases; junction bases outside the gene matches: 7. Per germline, CDR1 SGHDT and CDR2 YYEEEE. The CDR3 is 16 residues long. The CDR3 reads CASSLAPAGGPNIQYF. CDR3 bases: TGTGCCAGCAGCTTGGCCCCAGCGGGAGGGCCTAACATTCAGTACTTC.

The genes are TRBV28 and TRBJ2-1, with unresolved D. V was cut by 7 bases and J by 4 bases, with 8 bases left in between. This CDR3 region has 12 residues. In germline, CDR1 is MDHEN, CDR2 SYDVKM. CDR3 bases: TGTGCCAGCATGGACGGGTACAATGAGCAGTTCTTC. Encoded protein: CASMDGYNEQFF.

This clone was recorded only once. The chain combines TRBV4-1 with TRBJ2-5, with D possibly TRBD1 on 5 matching bases. This CDR3 is built from 18 residues. Germline V gene data show CDR1 as MGHRA and CDR2 as YSYEKL. V lost 0 bases and J lost 5, with 22 bases in between. The CDR3 protein is CASSQDPVPVQVRETQYF. Written as DNA, the CDR3 is TGCGCCAGCAGCCAAGATCCCGTCCCTGTACAGGTCCGGGAGACCCAGTACTTC.

This clone was observed a single time. The gene calls are TRBV28 and TRBJ1-3; D gene ambiguous. The germline V gene encodes CDR1 MDHEN and CDR2 SYDVKM. V lost 5 bases, J lost 0 bases, and 11 bases lay in between. There are 15 residues in the CDR3. The CDR3 coding sequence is TGTGCCAGCAGTCCTCTACCTAGCTCTGGAAACACCATATATTTT. It yields the protein CASSPLPSSGNTIYF.

The chain couples TRBV9 to TRBJ1-4, with 8 bases aligning to TRBD1. Unmatched junction bases numbered 8, after V lost 3 bases and J lost 7 bases. CDR3 size: 15 residues. The germline CDR1 and CDR2 sequences are SGDLS and YYNGEE. DNA for the CDR3: TGTGCCAGCAGCGGGGACAGGCAGTTCGGTGAAAAACTGTTTTTT. Translating gives CASSGDRQFGEKLFF.

The chain is built from TRBV4-1 and TRBJ1-3; D is possibly TRBD1 (5 bases). CDR3 length equals 18 residues. Germline V gene lookup returns CDR1 MGHRA and CDR2 YSYEKL. V dropped 1 base and J dropped 0 bases, with 16 bases sitting between them. The chain's CDR3 is CASSQAAQGAYSGNTIYF. CDR3 coding DNA: TGCGCCAGCAGCCAAGCCGCGCAAGGGGCGTACTCTGGAAACACCATATATTTT.

This clone showed up just a few times. This sequence joins TRBV27 and TRBJ1-1; TRBD1 matches at 9 bases. The CDR3 covers 14 residues. The germline V gene has CDR1 MNHEY and CDR2 SMNVEV (reference sequence). V trimming: 6 bases; J trimming: 1 base; junction bases outside the gene matches: 3. The CDR3 loop is CASSQQGANTEAFF. The CDR3 DNA follows: TGTGCCAGCAGCCAACAGGGGGCGAACACTGAAGCTTTCTTT.

This chain links TRBV19 with TRBJ1-2, with TRBD1 matching over 11 bases. The CDR3 is 15 amino acids. Germline CDR1 and CDR2: LNHDA and SQIVND (reference sequence). V dropped 5 bases and J dropped 4; count of bases not matched to a gene: 6. The chain's CDR3 is CASSVAGTGGYGYTF. Here the CDR3 DNA reads TGTGCCAGTAGTGTGGCCGGGACAGGGGGCTATGGCTACACCTTC.

This clone was seen more than once but under ten times. The chain carries TRBV5-1 and TRBJ1-2; a weak D match, TRBD1 (5 bases). CDR1 and CDR2 from the germline V gene are SGHRS and YFSETQ. V shed 0 bases and J shed 4 bases, with 13 bases lying between them. The CDR3 consists of 15 residues. This CDR3 is CASSLVVGESYGYTF. CDR3 nucleotide sequence: TGCGCCAGCAGCTTGGTGGTGGGGGAGAGCTATGGCTACACCTTC.

The chain carries TRBV28 and TRBJ1-2; TRBD1 might be the D (5 bases). Trimming left V 4 bases short and J 4 bases short, with 13 bases between. CDR3 size: 14 residues. The germline V gene encodes CDR1 MDHEN and CDR2 SYDVKM. CDR3 region: CASSSSGGGYGYTF. DNA for the CDR3: TGTGCCAGCAGTTCGTCCGGGGGGGGCTATGGCTACACCTTC.

V gene TRBV6-2 or TRBV6-3 combines with J gene TRBJ1-5; D gene ambiguous. From germline, CDR1 is MNHEY and CDR2 SVGEGT. The CDR3 has 15 residues. V gave up 2 bases and J gave up 3 bases, with 11 bases separating them. The CDR3 region is CASSYGPGSNQPQHF. Written as DNA, the CDR3 is TGTGCCAGCAGTTACGGTCCGGGGTCCAATCAGCCCCAGCATTTT.

This clone was observed once. The chain couples TRBV5-4 to TRBJ2-3; D call uncertain. This CDR3 has 16 amino acids. V lost 0 bases and J 4 bases, leaving 15 bases between the germline ends. Germline CDR1 SGHNT, CDR2 YYREEE (reference sequence). The CDR3 DNA is TGTGCCAGCAGCTTGGGACCGGGCCCTGGCGCAGATACGCAGTATTTT. Its protein product is CASSLGPGPGADTQYF.

This chain joins TRBV12-3 or TRBV12-4 and TRBJ2-3; TRBD2 matches 8 bases. The CDR3 totals 13 residues. With V trimmed by 7 bases and J by 2 bases, 2 bases remained unmatched. The CDR3 loop is CASTAGATDTQYF. As DNA, the CDR3 is TGTGCCAGCACAGCGGGGGCCACAGATACGCAGTATTTT.

The chain has TRBV7-9 and TRBJ2-7; the D is unclear. The germline CDR1 and CDR2 sequences are SEHNR and FQNEAQ (reference sequence). The germline V and J ends were trimmed by 5 bases and 0 bases, with 8 bases remaining between them. There are 13 residues in the CDR3. This CDR3 is CASSLSSSYEQYF. CDR3 bases: TGTGCCAGCAGCCTATCTAGCTCCTACGAGCAGTACTTC.

This clone turned up a few times. The V and J genes are TRBV2 and TRBJ1-2, with 7 bases aligning to TRBD1. The ends lost 7 bases at V and 8 bases at J; junction bases unmatched: 10. Germline CDR1 and CDR2: SNHLY and FYNNEI. The CDR3 sequence is 13 residues long. The CDR3 bases are TGTGCCAGCATATCGACAGGGTCAGGCGGCTACACCTTC. Translating gives CASISTGSGGYTF.